The T cell receptor beta chain under discussion was sequenced for a study of blood T cell repertoires in COVID-19. Germline loops: CDR1 SGHRS, CDR2 YFSETQ. The CDR3 totals 16 residues. V dropped 2 bases and J dropped 3; count of bases not matched to a gene: 4. In the authors' methods: Nucleated cell number was recorded as an estimate derived from reference gene primer amplification. This table comes from immunoSEQ multiplex PCR, and its TCRdb copy is limited to in-frame clones, with some not included. V and J calls plus clone size are reproduced from that table; the DNA served to infer D and trimming. The sample comprises roughly 87,000 clones, 84% of which are singletons, and roughly a sixth rests with the top ten.

The chain employs TRBV5-1 and TRBJ2-2; 10 positions match TRBD1. Sequenced input: peripheral blood. The receptor comes from a woman in her sixties with acute or convalescent COVID-19. The DNA for the CDR3 is TGCGCCAGCAGCTTCACCGGGACAGGGGACACCGGGGAGCTGTTTTTT. It translates to CASSFTGTGDTGELFF. Full variable domain (missing parts from reference TRBV5-1 and TRBJ2-2): KAGVTQTPRYLIKTRGQQVTLSCSPISGHRSVSWYQQTPGQGLQFLFEYFSETQRNKGNFPGRFSGRQFSNSRSEMNVSTLELGDSALYLCASSFTGTGDTGELFFGEGSRLTVL.